Below are 30 T cell receptor beta chains sequenced from a single sample in a study of lymphopenia after photon versus proton radiotherapy. The table came from immunoSEQ multiplex PCR; TCRdb's copy has only in-frame clones and leaves some out. The data show more than 11,000 clones, roughly four fifths seen once. This sample comprised peripheral blood, obtained from a patient treated with photon-based radiotherapy. The receptors shown here come from a middle-aged man with gastric cancer.

The chain links TRBV11-2 to TRBJ1-1; the D is unclear. The CDR3 is made up of 13 amino acids. Trimming pared 2 bases from V and 5 bases from J, leaving 9 bases between. Germline-derived CDR1 and CDR2 are SGHAT and FQNNGV. Written as DNA, the CDR3 is TGTGCCAGCAGCTTAAGTTCCGTTACTGAAGCTTTCTTT. As protein: CASSLSSVTEAFF.

CDR3 DNA: TGTGCCAGCAGCACACAGGGGACCGGGGAGCTGTTTTTT. Residues: CASSTQGTGELFF. The chain links TRBV9 to TRBJ2-2, with 7 bases matching TRBD1. CDR1 and CDR2 (germline): SGDLS, YYNGEE. The CDR3 sequence is 13 residues long. J was trimmed by 5 bases and V by 4 bases; bases with no gene match: 2. Full variable domain (outside the CDR3, taken from reference TRBV9 and TRBJ2-2): DSGVTQTPKHLITATGQRVTLRCSPRSGDLSVYWYQQSLDQGLQFLIQYYNGEERAKGNILERFSAQQFPDLHSELNLSSLELGDSALYFCASSTQGTGELFFGEGSRLTVL.

This clone has only a few counts. This sequence joins TRBV2 and TRBJ2-5; D might be TRBD2 (5 bases). From germline, CDR1 is SNHLY and CDR2 FYNNEI. This CDR3 contains 16 residues. Deletions cut 6 bases from V and 1 base from J, with 18 bases between. Here the CDR3 reads CASRRAEVPPQETQYF. The CDR3, as DNA: TGTGCCAGCAGACGAGCGGAGGTCCCCCCCCAAGAGACCCAGTACTTC. Complete variable domain (other parts from reference TRBV2 and TRBJ2-5): EPEVTQTPSHQVTQMGQEVILRCVPISNHLYFYWYRQILGQKVEFLVSFYNNEISEKSEIFDDQFSVERPDGSNFTLKIRSTKLEDSAMYFCASRRAEVPPQETQYFGPGTRLLVL.

The chain combines TRBV12-5 with TRBJ2-5; perhaps TRBD1 as D (6 bases). The CDR3 is 15 amino acids. Trimming removed 1 base from V and 2 bases from J, with 11 bases in between. Germline V gene data show CDR1 as LGHNT and CDR2 as FRNRAP. For the CDR3, the DNA is TGTGCTAGTGGTTTGGGGACAGCCCCTCAAGAGACCCAGTACTTC. It specifies CASGLGTAPQETQYF.

This chain uses TRBV7-8 with TRBJ2-1; 12 bases map to TRBD2. This CDR3 comprises 15 residues. V dropped 4 bases and J dropped 9; count of bases not matched to a gene: 7. Germline V gene data show CDR1 as SGHVS and CDR2 as FQNEAQ. The CDR3 DNA sequence: TGTGCCAGCAGCTACCGACTAGCGGGGGAGGGTGAGCAGTTCTTC. Amino acid sequence: CASSYRLAGEGEQFF.

The table lists this clone with a few counts. The rearrangement links TRBV11-1 to TRBJ1-1; D is perhaps TRBD1 (6 bases). From germline, CDR1 is SGHAT and CDR2 FQDESV (reference sequence). CDR3 size: 14 residues. Trimming left V 3 bases short and J 5 bases short, with 13 bases between. The CDR3 reads CASSFGRGKTEAFF. The CDR3 DNA is TGTGCCAGCAGCTTTGGGAGGGGGAAGACTGAAGCTTTCTTT.

V usage is TRBV5-1 and J usage is TRBJ2-2; D gene ambiguous. V shed 3 bases and J shed 5 bases, with 11 bases lying between them. Germline-derived CDR1 and CDR2 are SGHRS and YFSETQ. The CDR3 is made up of 14 amino acids. The CDR3 nucleotides read TGCGCCAGCAGCTACAACGTCGGGACCGGGGAGCTGTTTTTT. Its translation: CASSYNVGTGELFF.

The gene calls are TRBV4-2 and TRBJ1-2, with D unclear. The V gene's germline CDR1 is LGHNA and CDR2 YNFKEQ. Trimming removed 3 bases from V and 3 bases from J, with 8 bases in between. CDR3 length: 13 amino acids. The CDR3 DNA reads TGTGCCAGCAGCCAGTGGACGGACTATGGCTACACCTTC. This translates into CASSQWTDYGYTF.

The chain couples TRBV7-7 to TRBJ2-1; no clear D gene. The CDR3 extends over 15 amino acids. Germline V CDR1 and CDR2: SSHAT, FNYEAQ (reference sequence). V lost 1 base and J lost 8, with 15 bases in between. CDR3 in DNA: TGTGCCAGCAGCTTAGGGACCCTCCCGTGGGATGAGCAGTTCTTC. Translation gives CASSLGTLPWDEQFF. Full variable domain (remainder filled in from reference TRBV7-7 and TRBJ2-1): GAGVSQSPRYKVTKRGQDVTLRCDPISSHATLYWYQQALGQGPEFLTYFNYEAQPDKSGLPSDRFSAERPEGSISTLTIQRTEQRDSAMYRCASSLGTLPWDEQFFGPGTRLTVL.

This clone was detected only once. This chain uses TRBV5-6 with TRBJ2-3, with 8 positions matching TRBD2. Germline assignment: CDR1 SGHDT and CDR2 YYEEEE. After removal of 4 bases from V and 2 bases from J, the junction contained 12 bases not matched to a gene. The CDR3 spans 17 residues. The CDR3 loop reads CASSTGAAGVFTDTQYF. The CDR3, as DNA: TGTGCCAGCAGCACTGGGGCAGCGGGGGTTTTCACAGATACGCAGTATTTT.

This clone was observed a handful of times. The V gene is TRBV30, the J gene TRBJ2-3, with D perhaps TRBD1 (6 bases). CDR1 and CDR2 from the germline V gene are GTSNPN and SVGIG (reference sequence). V lost 8 bases to trimming and J lost 5 bases, with 17 bases between them. This CDR3 has 13 amino acids. The DNA of the CDR3 is TGTGCCCCTTCAAGGGTGGACAGAGATACGCAGTATTTT. Its translation is CAPSRVDRDTQYF.

The J gene is TRBJ2-5, the V gene TRBV25-1; a weak D match, TRBD1 (6 bases). The germline V and J ends were trimmed by 4 bases and 4 bases, with 19 bases remaining between them. Germline assignment: CDR1 MGHDK and CDR2 SYGVNS. This CDR3 region has 16 residues. DNA for the CDR3: TGTGCCAGCAGTGCCCAGGGGCACGGGATTCGAGAGACCCAGTACTTC. Protein sequence: CASSAQGHGIRETQYF.

The chain links TRBV27 to TRBJ2-3, with TRBD1 matching over 9 bases. This CDR3 spans 16 amino acids. The V and J ends lost 4 bases and 2 bases, in that order; junction bases with no gene match: 7. Germline loops: CDR1 MNHEY, CDR2 SMNVEV (reference sequence). CDR3 loop: CASSSSRDRDTDTQYF. The CDR3 DNA follows: TGTGCCAGCAGTTCATCCCGGGACAGGGACACAGATACGCAGTATTTT.

This chain links TRBV10-1 with TRBJ2-5, with D possibly matching TRBD2 (7 bases). The CDR3 covers 14 residues. Germline V gives CDR1 WNHNN, CDR2 SYGVQD (reference sequence). V was trimmed by 5 bases and J by 2 bases, leaving 12 bases between them. The CDR3 DNA is TGCGCCAGCAGTCGGGGGGCTCGACAAGAGACCCAGTACTTC. This encodes CASSRGARQETQYF.

Of note for this clone: This CDR3 is also generated by other DNA sequences in the sample. V and J are TRBV19 and TRBJ2-2, with D unresolved. CDR3 length: 11 residues. Germline loops: CDR1 LNHDA, CDR2 SQIVND (reference sequence). V was pared by 6 bases and J by 5 bases, with 4 bases between. The CDR3 is CASRGTGELFF. The CDR3 DNA is TGTGCCAGTAGAGGTACCGGGGAGCTGTTTTTT.

The chain employs TRBV25-1 and TRBJ1-2; D possibly corresponds to TRBD1 (6 bases). The CDR3 loop spans 17 amino acids. Trimming took off 3 bases at V and 8 bases at J, with 25 bases between the two ends. Germline loops: CDR1 MGHDK, CDR2 SYGVNS. The CDR3 bases are TGTGCCAGCAGTGATGGGGGCAGGATTGAGCGCTCTGGGGGCTACACCTTC. It encodes CASSDGGRIERSGGYTF.

This clone was counted a single time. The chain joins TRBV5-6 to TRBJ2-5; possibly TRBD1 for D (6 bases). Germline CDR1 reads SGHDT; CDR2 reads YYEEEE. V was clipped by 0 bases and J by 1 base, with 10 bases between them. This CDR3 is 15 amino acids long. This CDR3 is CASSLAQGLQETQYF. The CDR3 DNA reads TGTGCCAGCAGCTTGGCACAGGGCCTCCAAGAGACCCAGTACTTC. The full variable domain, in which reference TRBV5-6 and TRBJ2-5 provide the parts outside the CDR3, is DAGVTQSPTHLIKTRGQQVTLRCSPKSGHDTVSWYQQALGQGPQFIFQYYEEEERQRGNFPDRFSGHQFPNYSSELNVNALLLGDSALYLCASSLAQGLQETQYFGPGTRLLVL.

The V gene is TRBV18, the J gene TRBJ1-5, with D hard to call. The V gene's germline CDR1 is KGHSH and CDR2 LQKENI. Between the trimmed V and J ends, which lost 2 bases and 6 bases, there was a span of 8 bases. This CDR3 has 13 amino acids. In DNA, the CDR3 is TGTGCCAGCTCACCAGACGGCGGTCAGCCCCAGCATTTT. Protein sequence: CASSPDGGQPQHF.

V is TRBV6-4 and J is TRBJ1-6; perhaps TRBD1 as D (5 bases). The CDR3 is 14 amino acids. V lost 5 bases and J lost 7, with 12 bases in between. CDR1 is MRHNA and CDR2 is SNTAGT in the germline V gene. The CDR3, as DNA: TGTGCCAGCAGTTCAACAGGCATCAATTCACCCCTCCACTTT. This encodes CASSSTGINSPLHF.

This rearrangement joins TRBV7-7 to TRBJ2-5; D unresolved. Germline V CDR1 and CDR2: SSHAT, FNYEAQ (reference sequence). This CDR3 has 13 residues. V was trimmed by 0 bases and J by 1 base, leaving 3 bases between them. The CDR3 sequence: CASSLAPQETQYF. The CDR3 DNA sequence: TGTGCCAGCAGCTTAGCCCCCCAAGAGACCCAGTACTTC.

The chain uses TRBV18 and TRBJ1-2; D remains unclear. Deletions cut 5 bases from V and 0 bases from J, with 13 bases between. The germline gives CDR1 KGHSH, CDR2 LQKENI. The CDR3 loop spans 15 amino acids. CDR3 amino acids: CASSTGEGANYGYTF. The CDR3 nucleotides read TGTGCCAGCTCAACCGGGGAGGGTGCTAACTATGGCTACACCTTC.

The V call is TRBV7-6, the J call TRBJ1-6; no reliable D call. The CDR3 spans 15 residues. Trimming stripped 1 base from V and 7 bases from J, with 11 bases between. Germline CDR1 SGHVS, CDR2 FNYEAQ. As DNA, the CDR3 is TGTGCCAGCAGCTTAGTGGGCAGCGCCAATTCACCCCTCCACTTT. This encodes CASSLVGSANSPLHF.

The gene calls are TRBV19 and TRBJ1-1, with a possible D match to TRBD1 (5 bases). V lost 8 bases to trimming and J lost 7 bases, with 29 bases between them. This CDR3 is 17 amino acids long. Germline V gene data show CDR1 as LNHDA and CDR2 as SQIVND (reference sequence). The CDR3 region has the DNA TGTGCCAGTCACCCCGCGGGGGGAGGGAGGGGATATGGTGAAGCTTTCTTT. Its translation is CASHPAGGGRGYGEAFF.

This chain connects TRBV4-2 to TRBJ2-1, with 7 bases aligning to TRBD2. CDR1 is LGHNA and CDR2 is YNFKEQ in the germline V gene. Trimming cost V 2 bases and J 14 bases; bases outside gene matches: 12. This CDR3 has 14 residues. CDR3 amino acids: CASSQPGTSEVEFF. As DNA, the CDR3 is TGTGCCAGCAGCCAACCCGGAACTAGCGAGGTAGAGTTCTTC.

The gene calls are TRBV4-3 and TRBJ2-7; D not resolved. The V end was cut by 0 bases, the J end by 1 base, with 7 bases between. The CDR3 has 14 amino acids. Germline V gives CDR1 LGHNA, CDR2 YSLEER. CDR3 sequence: CASSQDRESYEQYF. In DNA form, the CDR3 reads TGCGCCAGCAGCCAAGATAGGGAATCCTACGAGCAGTACTTC.

This chain joins TRBV15 and TRBJ1-4; D unclear. Germline values: CDR1 LNHNV, CDR2 YYDKDF (reference sequence). V lost 6 bases and J lost 4, with 9 bases in between. The CDR3 runs 13 residues. The CDR3 DNA reads as TGTGCCACCAGTAGGTTCCGTAATGAAAAACTGTTTTTT. It is translated as CATSRFRNEKLFF.

The chain uses TRBV5-5 and TRBJ2-5; 8 bases fit TRBD1. Germline trimming cut 2 bases from V and 7 bases from J; bases unmatched to any gene: 13. The CDR3 sequence is 16 residues long. Germline assignment: CDR1 SGHKS and CDR2 YYEKEE (reference sequence). CDR3 sequence (DNA): TGTGCCAGCAGCTTCCTGACAGGGGCCATCGGGGCGACCCAGTACTTC. It specifies CASSFLTGAIGATQYF.

The V and J genes are TRBV12-5 and TRBJ2-1; either TRBD1 or TRBD2 may supply D (6 bases each). CDR1 LGHNT and CDR2 FRNRAP come from the germline V gene. This CDR3 contains 14 residues. Trimming took off 6 bases at V and 4 bases at J, with 13 bases between the two ends. This CDR3 reads CASGRGAGYNEQFF. The CDR3 DNA follows: TGTGCTAGTGGAAGGGGGGCCGGTTACAATGAGCAGTTCTTC.

The chain joins TRBV9 to TRBJ2-3; D unclear. The CDR3 is 12 amino acids. Trimming stripped 3 bases from V and 6 bases from J, with 8 bases between. The germline gives CDR1 SGDLS, CDR2 YYNGEE. DNA of the CDR3: TGTGCCAGCAGCGGACTCAGGGATACGCAGTATTTT. This gives the protein CASSGLRDTQYF.

This chain connects TRBV10-3 to TRBJ1-1, with D maybe TRBD1 (5 bases). The CDR3 spans 12 residues. The V end lost 7 bases, the J end lost 9 bases, and 15 bases lay between the germline ends. Germline loops: CDR1 ENHRY, CDR2 SYGVKD. Here the CDR3 DNA reads TGTGCCATCAAAGGGACGGGAGATAAAGCTTTCTTT. Protein sequence: CAIKGTGDKAFF.